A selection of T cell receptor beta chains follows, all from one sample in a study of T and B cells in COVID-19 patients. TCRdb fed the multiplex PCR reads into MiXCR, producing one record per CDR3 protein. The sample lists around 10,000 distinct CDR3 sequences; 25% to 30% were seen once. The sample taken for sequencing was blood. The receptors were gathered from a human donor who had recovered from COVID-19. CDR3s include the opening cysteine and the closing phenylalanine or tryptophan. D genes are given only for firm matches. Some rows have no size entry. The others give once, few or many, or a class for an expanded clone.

CASSLIGSLDEQYF	TGTGCCAGCAGCTTAATCGGGAGTCTGGATGAGCAGTACTTC	-	TRBV7-3	TRBJ2-7	-	14
CASSIGRTSSPDTQYF	TGTGCCAGTAGTATTGGGAGGACTAGCTCACCAGATACGCAGTATTTT	medium-sized	TRBV19	TRBJ2-3	TRBD2	16
CASSPLLTSGAYNEQFF	TGTGCCAGCTCACCACTCTTGACTAGCGGGGCCTACAATGAGCAGTTCTTC	medium-sized	TRBV18	TRBJ2-1	TRBD2	17
CASSAGGQRSGYTF	TGTGCCAGCAGTGCTGGGGGGCAAAGGAGTGGCTACACCTTC	-	TRBV6-2/TRBV6-3	TRBJ1-2	-	14
CSVEPGGDEQFF	TGCAGCGTTGAACCCGGAGGGGATGAGCAGTTCTTC	medium-sized	TRBV29-1	TRBJ2-1	-	12
CASSFGDRLVF	TGTGCCAGCAGTTTCGGAGACAGGTTGGTCTTC	medium-sized	TRBV12-3/TRBV12-4	TRBJ2-1	-	11
CSARDRLSSQETQYF	TGCAGTGCTCGGGACAGACTGTCTAGCCAAGAGACCCAGTACTTC	once	TRBV20-1	TRBJ2-5	TRBD1	15
CASSGGLAGPETQYF	TGCGCCAGCAGCGGGGGACTAGCGGGGCCAGAGACCCAGTACTTC	few	TRBV5-1	TRBJ2-5	TRBD2	15
CASSVPTSGSETQYF	TGTGCCAGTAGTGTTCCGACTAGCGGGAGTGAGACCCAGTACTTC	medium-sized	TRBV19	TRBJ2-5	TRBD2	15
CASSPPTGEIQYF	TGTGCCAGCTCACCACCGACAGGGGAAATTCAGTACTTC	-	TRBV18	TRBJ2-4	TRBD1	13
CAISLAGTSASHGSYNEQFF	TGTGCCATCAGTTTAGCCGGGACTAGCGCAAGTCACGGCTCCTACAATGAGCAGTTCTTC	few	TRBV10-3	TRBJ2-1	TRBD2	20
CASSVGSGSHTQYF	TGTGCCAGCAGCGTCGGAAGCGGATCCCATACGCAGTATTTT	-	TRBV9	TRBJ2-3	-	14
CASSAWVGQPQHF	TGTGCCAGCAGTGCATGGGTCGGTCAGCCCCAGCATTTT	-	TRBV6-2/TRBV6-3	TRBJ1-5	-	13
CALGPGASGITDTQYF	TGTGCCTTGGGCCCCGGGGCTAGCGGTATAACAGATACGCAGTATTTT	medium-sized	TRBV30	TRBJ2-3	TRBD2	16
CSVGSSGTYEQYF	TGCAGCGTTGGATCTAGCGGAACCTACGAGCAGTACTTC	-	TRBV29-1	TRBJ2-7	TRBD2	13
CASSAGTGLYSPLHF	TGTGCCAGCAGCGCCGGGACAGGCCTTTATTCACCCCTCCACTTT	-	TRBV7-6	TRBJ1-6	TRBD1	15
CASSPTSGRETQYF	TGTGCCAGCTCACCGACTAGCGGGAGGGAGACCCAGTACTTC	many	TRBV18	TRBJ2-5	TRBD2	14
CASSEMGQGAYEQYF	TGTGCCAGCAGTGAAATGGGACAGGGGGCCTACGAGCAGTACTTC	few	TRBV6-5	TRBJ2-7	TRBD1	15
CASSEGTKPRDTQYF	TGTGCCAGCAGCGAGGGGACTAAACCTCGGGATACGCAGTATTTT	-	TRBV11-1	TRBJ2-3	TRBD2	15
CSVYRGSTEAFF	TGCAGCGTTTACAGGGGGTCGACTGAAGCTTTCTTT	medium-sized	TRBV29-1	TRBJ1-1	TRBD1	12
CASSMGAGEVGEQYF	TGTGCCAGCAGTATGGGGGCGGGAGAAGTGGGGGAGCAGTACTTC	-	TRBV6-5	TRBJ2-7	-	15
CASSRDGQGTDTQYF	TGTGCCAGCAGTCGAGACGGACAGGGGACAGATACGCAGTATTTT	-	TRBV12-3/TRBV12-4	TRBJ2-3	TRBD1	15
CASSHLWGDTEAFF	TGTGCCAGCAGCCATCTATGGGGGGACACTGAAGCTTTCTTT	-	TRBV7-9	TRBJ1-1	-	14
CASSIMGEGPNEQFF	TGTGCCAGTAGTATTATGGGGGAGGGCCCCAATGAGCAGTTCTTC	large	TRBV19	TRBJ2-1	TRBD2	15
CASSLKGAETQYF	TGTGCCAGCAGCTTGAAGGGGGCCGAGACCCAGTACTTC	many	TRBV5-4	TRBJ2-5	TRBD1	13
CASSQDGQGTEKLFF	TGTGCCAGCAGCCAAGACGGCCAGGGGACCGAAAAACTGTTTTTT	-	TRBV4-2	TRBJ1-4	-	15
CASRHGGGGNTEAFF	TGTGCCAGCAGGCACGGGGGTGGGGGGAACACTGAAGCTTTCTTT	few	TRBV6-6	TRBJ1-1	-	15
CASSLGPGQGAGEQYF	TGTGCCAGCAGCTTAGGGCCGGGACAGGGGGCTGGCGAGCAGTACTTC	-	TRBV11-1	TRBJ2-7	TRBD1	16
CASSPGQGWQPQHF	TGTGCCAGCAGCCCCGGACAGGGTTGGCAGCCCCAGCATTTT	medium-sized	TRBV6-5	TRBJ1-5	TRBD1	14
CATSPKVEPNTEAFF	TGTGCCACCAGCCCAAAGGTAGAACCAAACACTGAAGCTTTCTTT	-	TRBV15	TRBJ1-1	-	15
CASSLEALVEYGEQFF	TGTGCCAGCAGCTTAGAAGCCCTAGTCGAATACGGTGAGCAGTTCTTC	medium-sized	TRBV7-7	TRBJ2-1	-	16
CASSYLTAGTEAFF	TGTGCCAGCAGTTACCTGACAGCCGGCACTGAAGCTTTCTTT	-	TRBV6-2/TRBV6-3	TRBJ1-1	-	14
CASSTRQLNNNYGYTF	TGTGCCAGTAGTACCCGACAGCTTAATAATAACTATGGCTACACCTTC	medium-sized	TRBV19	TRBJ1-2	-	16
CSARALAGAFYEQYF	TGCAGTGCTAGGGCTTTAGCGGGAGCTTTCTACGAGCAGTACTTC	few	TRBV20-1	TRBJ2-7	TRBD2	15
CASSLGWGRGRVYEQYF	TGTGCCAGCAGCTTGGGTTGGGGGAGGGGGCGCGTCTACGAGCAGTACTTC	-	TRBV5-6	TRBJ2-7	-	17
CASTGGAGNQPQHF	TGTGCCAGTACGGGGGGCGCCGGCAATCAGCCCCAGCATTTT	-	TRBV19	TRBJ1-5	-	14
CASSSQGTNEKLFF	TGCGCCAGCAGCTCACAGGGAACTAATGAAAAACTGTTTTTT	-	TRBV5-1	TRBJ1-4	-	14
CASSSTRDEQYF	TGTGCCAGCAGTTCTACGAGGGACGAGCAGTACTTC	medium-sized	TRBV6-5	TRBJ2-7	-	12
CASSLIDRGEKLFF	TGTGCCAGCAGCTTGATCGACAGGGGTGAAAAACTGTTTTTT	medium-sized	TRBV27	TRBJ1-4	TRBD1	14
CASTRRPSQFGYTF	TGTGCCAGCACTCGACGTCCGTCTCAATTTGGCTACACCTTC	few	TRBV6-2/TRBV6-3	TRBJ1-2	-	14
CASRTTGGYHTQYF	TGCGCCAGCAGAACAACAGGGGGTTATCATACGCAGTATTTT	-	TRBV5-1	TRBJ2-3	TRBD1	14
CASSTAGAYNEQFF	TGTGCCAGCAGCACGGCAGGGGCTTACAATGAGCAGTTCTTC	-	TRBV13	TRBJ2-1	-	14
CASSFQGATEAFF	TGTGCCAGCAGTTTCCAGGGGGCCACTGAAGCTTTCTTT	-	TRBV12-3/TRBV12-4	TRBJ1-1	TRBD1	13
CASTAQGSSYNEQFF	TGTGCCAGCACCGCACAGGGGAGCTCCTACAATGAGCAGTTCTTC	-	TRBV10-3	TRBJ2-1	TRBD1	15
CASSYSPEGYEQYF	TGTGCCAGCAGTTACTCGCCGGAGGGCTACGAGCAGTACTTC	many	TRBV6-5	TRBJ2-7	-	14